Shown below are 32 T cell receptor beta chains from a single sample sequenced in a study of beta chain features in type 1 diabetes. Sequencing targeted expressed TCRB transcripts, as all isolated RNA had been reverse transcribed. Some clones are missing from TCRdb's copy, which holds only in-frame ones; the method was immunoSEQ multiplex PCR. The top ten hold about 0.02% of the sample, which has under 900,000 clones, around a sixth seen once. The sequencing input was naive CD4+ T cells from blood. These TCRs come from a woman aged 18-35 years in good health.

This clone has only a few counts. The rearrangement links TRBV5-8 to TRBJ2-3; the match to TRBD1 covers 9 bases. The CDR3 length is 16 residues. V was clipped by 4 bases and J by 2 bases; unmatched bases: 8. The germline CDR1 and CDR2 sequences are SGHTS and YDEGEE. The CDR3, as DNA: TGTGCCAGCAGCCAAGGGACAGGGAAATACACAGATACGCAGTATTTT. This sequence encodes CASSQGTGKYTDTQYF.

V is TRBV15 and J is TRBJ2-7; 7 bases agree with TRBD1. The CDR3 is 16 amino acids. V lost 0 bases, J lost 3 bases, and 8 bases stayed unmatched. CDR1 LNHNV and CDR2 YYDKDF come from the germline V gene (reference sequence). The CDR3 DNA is TGTGCCACCAGCAGAGATGGTAGACAGGGAAACTACGAGCAGTACTTC. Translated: CATSRDGRQGNYEQYF.

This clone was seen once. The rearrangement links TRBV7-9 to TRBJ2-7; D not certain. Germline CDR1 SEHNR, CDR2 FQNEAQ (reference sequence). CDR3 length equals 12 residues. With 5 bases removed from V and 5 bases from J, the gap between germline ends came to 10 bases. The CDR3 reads CASSPNMNEQYF. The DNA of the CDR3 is TGTGCCAGCAGCCCCAATATGAACGAGCAGTACTTC.

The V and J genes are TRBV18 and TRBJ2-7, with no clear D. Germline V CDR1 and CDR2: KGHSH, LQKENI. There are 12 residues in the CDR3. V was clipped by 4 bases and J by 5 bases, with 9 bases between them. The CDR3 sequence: CASSQRGDEQYF. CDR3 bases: TGTGCCAGCTCACAGAGAGGTGACGAGCAGTACTTC.

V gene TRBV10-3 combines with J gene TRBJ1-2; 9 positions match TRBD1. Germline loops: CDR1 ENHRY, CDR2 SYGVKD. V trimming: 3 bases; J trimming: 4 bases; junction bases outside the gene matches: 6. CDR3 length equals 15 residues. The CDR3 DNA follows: TGTGCCATCAGTGAATACACAGGGGGCATCTATGGCTACACCTTC. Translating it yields CAISEYTGGIYGYTF.

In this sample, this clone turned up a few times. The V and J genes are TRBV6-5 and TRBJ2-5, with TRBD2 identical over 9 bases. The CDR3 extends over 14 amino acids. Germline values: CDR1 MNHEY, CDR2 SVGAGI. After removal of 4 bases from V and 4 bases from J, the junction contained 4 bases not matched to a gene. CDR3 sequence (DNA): TGTGCCAGCAGTTTCGGGACTAGCCGAGAGACCCAGTACTTC. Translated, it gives CASSFGTSRETQYF.

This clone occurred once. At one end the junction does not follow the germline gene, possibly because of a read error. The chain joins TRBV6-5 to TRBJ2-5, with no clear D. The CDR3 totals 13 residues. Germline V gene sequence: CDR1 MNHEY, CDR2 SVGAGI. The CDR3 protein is CAISERRQETQYF. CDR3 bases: TGTGCCATCAGTGAGAGGCGGCAAGAGACCCAGTACTTC.

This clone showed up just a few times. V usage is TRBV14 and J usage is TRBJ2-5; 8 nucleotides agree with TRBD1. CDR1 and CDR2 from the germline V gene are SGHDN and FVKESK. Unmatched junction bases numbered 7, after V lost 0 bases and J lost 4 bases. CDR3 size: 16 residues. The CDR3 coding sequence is TGTGCCAGCAGCCAAGATCGCAGGGGGCCTGGAGAGACCCAGTACTTC. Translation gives CASSQDRRGPGETQYF. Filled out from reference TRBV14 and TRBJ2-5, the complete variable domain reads EAGVTQFPSHSVIEKGQTVTLRCDPISGHDNLYWYRRVMGKEIKFLLHFVKESKQDESGMPNNRFLAERTGGTYSTLKVQPAELEDSGVYFCASSQDRRGPGETQYFGPGTRLLVL.

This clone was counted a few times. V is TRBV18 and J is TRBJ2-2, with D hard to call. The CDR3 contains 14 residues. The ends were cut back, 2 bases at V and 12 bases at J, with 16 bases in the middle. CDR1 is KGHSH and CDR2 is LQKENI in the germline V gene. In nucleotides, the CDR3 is TGTGCCAGCTCACCAGCACCCACTATATTGCAGCTGTTTTTT. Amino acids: CASSPAPTILQLFF.

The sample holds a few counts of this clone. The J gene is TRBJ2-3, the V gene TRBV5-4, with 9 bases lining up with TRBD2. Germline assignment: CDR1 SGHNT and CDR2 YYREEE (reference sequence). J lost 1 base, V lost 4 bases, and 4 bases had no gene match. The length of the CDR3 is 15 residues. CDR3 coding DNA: TGTGCCAGCAGCGACGCTAGCGGGGGCACAGATACGCAGTATTTT. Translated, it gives CASSDASGGTDTQYF.

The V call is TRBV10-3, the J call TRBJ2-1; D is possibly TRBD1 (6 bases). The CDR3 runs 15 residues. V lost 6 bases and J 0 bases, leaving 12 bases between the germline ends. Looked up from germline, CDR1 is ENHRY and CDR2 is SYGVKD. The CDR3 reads CAISSTGSSYNEQFF. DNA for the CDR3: TGTGCCATCAGCTCCACAGGGAGCTCCTACAATGAGCAGTTCTTC.

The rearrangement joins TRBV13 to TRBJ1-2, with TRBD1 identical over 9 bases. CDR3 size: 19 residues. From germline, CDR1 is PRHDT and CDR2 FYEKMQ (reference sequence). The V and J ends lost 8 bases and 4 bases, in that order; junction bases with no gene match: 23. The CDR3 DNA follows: TGTGCCAGCCAATTTCACCCTCCGGGACAGGGTCGTAGAATCTATGGCTACACCTTC. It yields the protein CASQFHPPGQGRRIYGYTF.

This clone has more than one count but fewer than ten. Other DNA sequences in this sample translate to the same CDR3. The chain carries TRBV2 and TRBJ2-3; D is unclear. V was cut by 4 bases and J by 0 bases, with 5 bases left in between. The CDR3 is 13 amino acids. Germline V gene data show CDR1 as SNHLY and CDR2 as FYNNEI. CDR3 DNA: TGTGCCAGCAGTGGCGGCAGCACAGATACGCAGTATTTT. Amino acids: CASSGGSTDTQYF.

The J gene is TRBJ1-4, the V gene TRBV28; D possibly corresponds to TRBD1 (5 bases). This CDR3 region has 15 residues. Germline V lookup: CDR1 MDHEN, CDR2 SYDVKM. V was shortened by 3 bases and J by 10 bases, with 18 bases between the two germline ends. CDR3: CASSLSPNSRVKLFF. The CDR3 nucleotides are TGTGCCAGCAGTTTGTCGCCGAACTCCAGGGTAAAACTGTTTTTT.

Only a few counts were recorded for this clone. This chain's CDR3 is CASAGTAYTGELFF. CDR3 DNA sequence: TGTGCCAGCGCCGGGACAGCTTACACCGGGGAGCTGTTTTTT. The V and J genes are TRBV6-5 and TRBJ2-2; TRBD1 agrees at 7 bases. This CDR3 is built from 14 residues. CDR1 and CDR2 from the germline V gene are MNHEY and SVGAGI. After removal of 8 bases from V and 3 bases from J, the junction contained 6 bases not matched to a gene.

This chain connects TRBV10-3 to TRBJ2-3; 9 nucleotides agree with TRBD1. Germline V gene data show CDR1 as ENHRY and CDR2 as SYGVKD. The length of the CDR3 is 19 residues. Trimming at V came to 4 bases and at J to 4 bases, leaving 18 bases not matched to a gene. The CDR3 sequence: CAISAIGVQQGAVADTQYF. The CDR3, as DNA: TGTGCCATCAGTGCGATTGGGGTACAACAGGGGGCGGTGGCAGATACGCAGTATTTT.

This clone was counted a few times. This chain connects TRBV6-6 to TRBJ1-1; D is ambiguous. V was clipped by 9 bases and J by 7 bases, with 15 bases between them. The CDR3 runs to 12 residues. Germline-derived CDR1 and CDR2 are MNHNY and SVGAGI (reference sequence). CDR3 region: CASQRGEIEAFF. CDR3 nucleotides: TGTGCCAGTCAACGGGGAGAAATTGAAGCTTTCTTT.

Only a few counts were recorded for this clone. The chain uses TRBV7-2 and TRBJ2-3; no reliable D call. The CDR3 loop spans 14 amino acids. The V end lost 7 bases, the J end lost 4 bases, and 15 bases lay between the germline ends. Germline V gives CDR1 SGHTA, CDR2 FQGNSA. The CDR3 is CASTIRLEPDTQYF. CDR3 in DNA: TGTGCCAGCACCATCCGACTTGAGCCAGATACGCAGTATTTT. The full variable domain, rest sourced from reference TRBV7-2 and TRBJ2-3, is GAGVSQSPSNKVTEKGKDVELRCDPISGHTALYWYRQSLGQGLEFLIYFQGNSAPDKSGLPSDRFSAERTGGSVSTLTIQRTQQEDSAVYLCASTIRLEPDTQYFGPGTRLTVL.

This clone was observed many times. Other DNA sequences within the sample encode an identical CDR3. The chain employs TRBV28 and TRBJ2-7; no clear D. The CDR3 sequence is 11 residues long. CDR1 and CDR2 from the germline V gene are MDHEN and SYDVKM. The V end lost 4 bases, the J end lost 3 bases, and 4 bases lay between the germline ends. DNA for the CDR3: TGTGCCAGCAGTTCCTACTACGAGCAGTACTTC. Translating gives CASSSYYEQYF.

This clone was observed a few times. The CDR3 DNA is TGTGCCAGCTCACCCCTGCCTTGGACAGGGGGGTCGGATACGCAGTATTTT. Translation gives CASSPLPWTGGSDTQYF. J is TRBJ2-3 and V is TRBV18; 10 nucleotides line up with TRBD1. With V trimmed by 3 bases and J by 6 bases, 12 bases remained unmatched. The CDR3 spans 17 residues. In germline, CDR1 is KGHSH, CDR2 LQKENI.

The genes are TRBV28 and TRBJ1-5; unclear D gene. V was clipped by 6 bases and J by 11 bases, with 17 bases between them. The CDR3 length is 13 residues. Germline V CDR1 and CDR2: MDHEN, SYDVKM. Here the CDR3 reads CASSNDTFVAQHF. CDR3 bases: TGTGCCAGCAGCAACGACACCTTCGTGGCCCAGCATTTT.

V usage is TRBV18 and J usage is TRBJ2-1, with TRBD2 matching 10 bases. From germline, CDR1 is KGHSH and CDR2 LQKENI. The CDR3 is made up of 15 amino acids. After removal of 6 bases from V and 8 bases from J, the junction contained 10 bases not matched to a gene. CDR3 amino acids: CASSPGTSAFHEQFF. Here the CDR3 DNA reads TGTGCCAGCTCCCCCGGGACTAGCGCTTTCCATGAGCAGTTCTTC.

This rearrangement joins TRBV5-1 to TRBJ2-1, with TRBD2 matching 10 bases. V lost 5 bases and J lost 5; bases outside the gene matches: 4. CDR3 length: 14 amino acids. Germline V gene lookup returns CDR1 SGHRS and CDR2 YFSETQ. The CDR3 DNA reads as TGCGCCAGCAGGGGACTAGCGTCTAACAATGAGCAGTTCTTC. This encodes CASRGLASNNEQFF.

The CDR3 protein is CASRSGGLAKNIQYF. In DNA form, the CDR3 reads TGTGCCAGCAGATCAGGGGGACTAGCCAAAAACATTCAGTACTTC. The chain has TRBV5-8 and TRBJ2-4; D perhaps matches TRBD1 (7 bases). This CDR3 has 15 amino acids. V lost 5 bases and J lost 0, with 12 bases in between. Germline-derived CDR1 and CDR2 are SGHTS and YDEGEE.

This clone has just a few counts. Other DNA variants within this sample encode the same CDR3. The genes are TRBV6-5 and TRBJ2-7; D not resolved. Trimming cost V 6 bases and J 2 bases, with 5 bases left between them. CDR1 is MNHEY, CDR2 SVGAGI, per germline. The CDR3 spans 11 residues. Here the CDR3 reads CASRGTYEQYF. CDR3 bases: TGTGCCAGCAGGGGAACCTACGAGCAGTACTTC.

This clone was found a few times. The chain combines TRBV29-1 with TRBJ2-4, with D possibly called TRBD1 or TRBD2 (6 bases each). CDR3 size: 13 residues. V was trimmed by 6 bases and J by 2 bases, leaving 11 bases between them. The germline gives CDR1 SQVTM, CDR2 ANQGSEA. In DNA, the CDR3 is TGCAGCGTAAGAGGGGGGCCCAAAAACATTCAGTACTTC. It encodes CSVRGGPKNIQYF. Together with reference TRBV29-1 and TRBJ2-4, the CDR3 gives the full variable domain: SAVISQKPSRDICQRGTSLTIQCQVDSQVTMMFWYRQQPGQSLTLIATANQGSEATYESGFVIDKFPISRPNLTFSTLTVSNMSPEDSSIYLCSVRGGPKNIQYFGAGTRLSVL.

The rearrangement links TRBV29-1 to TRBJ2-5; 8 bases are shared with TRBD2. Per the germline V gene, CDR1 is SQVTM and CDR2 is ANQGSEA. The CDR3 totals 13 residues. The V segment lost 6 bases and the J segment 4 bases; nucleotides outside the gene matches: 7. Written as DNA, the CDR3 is TGCAGCGTGCAACCCGCGGGGGGAGAGACCCAGTACTTC. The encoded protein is CSVQPAGGETQYF.

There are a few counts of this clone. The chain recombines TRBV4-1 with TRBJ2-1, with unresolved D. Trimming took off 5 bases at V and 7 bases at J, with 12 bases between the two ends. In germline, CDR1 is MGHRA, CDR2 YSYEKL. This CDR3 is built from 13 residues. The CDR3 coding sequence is TGCGCCAGCAGCACGCGAGAAGGAAATGAGCAGTTCTTC. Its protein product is CASSTREGNEQFF.

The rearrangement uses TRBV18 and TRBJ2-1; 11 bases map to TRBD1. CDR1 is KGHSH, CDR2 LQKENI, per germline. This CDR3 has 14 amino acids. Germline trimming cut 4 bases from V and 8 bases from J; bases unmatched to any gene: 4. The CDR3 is CASSRDRGYDEQFF. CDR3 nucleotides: TGTGCCAGCTCACGGGACAGGGGGTACGATGAGCAGTTCTTC.

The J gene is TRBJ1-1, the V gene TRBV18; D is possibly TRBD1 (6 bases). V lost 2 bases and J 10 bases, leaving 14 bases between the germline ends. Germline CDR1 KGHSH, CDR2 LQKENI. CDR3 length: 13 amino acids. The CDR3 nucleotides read TGTGCCAGCTCACCAGTCGGGGGGCGGGGAGCTTTCTTT. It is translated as CASSPVGGRGAFF.

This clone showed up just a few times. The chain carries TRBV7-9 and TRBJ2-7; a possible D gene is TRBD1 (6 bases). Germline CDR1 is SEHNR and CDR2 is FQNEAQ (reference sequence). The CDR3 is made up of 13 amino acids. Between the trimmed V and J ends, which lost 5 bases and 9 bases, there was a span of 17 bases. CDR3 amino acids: CASSPRQVQGQYF. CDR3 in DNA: TGTGCCAGCAGCCCCCGTCAGGTACAGGGGCAGTACTTC.

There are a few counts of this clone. The CDR3 protein is CASTSWGRYQPQHF. The CDR3, as DNA: TGTGCCAGCACAAGCTGGGGCAGATATCAGCCCCAGCATTTT. The chain is built from TRBV28 and TRBJ1-5, with D perhaps matching TRBD1 (5 bases). V lost 7 bases to trimming and J lost 5 bases, with 15 bases between them. The CDR3 consists of 14 residues. CDR1 and CDR2 from the germline V gene are MDHEN and SYDVKM.